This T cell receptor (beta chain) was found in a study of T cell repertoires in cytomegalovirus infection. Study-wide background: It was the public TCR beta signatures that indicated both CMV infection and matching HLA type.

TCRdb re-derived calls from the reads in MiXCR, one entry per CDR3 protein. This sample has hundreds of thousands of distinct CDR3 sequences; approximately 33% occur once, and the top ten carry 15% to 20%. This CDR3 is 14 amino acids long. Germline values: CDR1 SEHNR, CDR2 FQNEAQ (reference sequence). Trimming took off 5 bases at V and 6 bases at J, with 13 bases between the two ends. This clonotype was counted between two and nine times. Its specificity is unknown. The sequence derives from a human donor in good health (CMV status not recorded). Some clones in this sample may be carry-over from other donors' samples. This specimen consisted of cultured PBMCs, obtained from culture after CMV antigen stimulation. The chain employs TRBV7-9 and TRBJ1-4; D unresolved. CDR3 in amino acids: CASSPGDRDEKLFF. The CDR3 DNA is TGTGCCAGCAGCCCCGGTGACCGAGATGAAAAACTGTTTTTT.